A selection of T cell receptor beta chains follows, all from one sample in a study of multiple sclerosis patients with progressive multifocal leukoencephalopathy. The data were produced by immunoSEQ multiplex PCR, yet TCRdb's version contains in-frame clones alone and is incomplete. The sample includes about 30,000 clones, approximately 89% of them seen just once. The sample in question was PBMCs, obtained from a patient treated with natalizumab. The origin of the receptors is a human donor with multiple sclerosis. Both conserved end residues are part of each CDR3. A D gene is named only where the DNA matches it firmly. Size is omitted from some rows. Given values are once, few, many or a class for expanded clones.

NA	NA	TRBV19	TRBJ1-5	TGTGCCAGTAGTCCCCCCCAGGCAAATCAGCCCCAGCATTTT	CASSPPQANQPQHF
NA	NA	TRBV25-1	TRBJ1-1	TGTGCCAGCAGTGGGGGGTATGGGGATATCACTGAAGCTTTCTTT	CASSGGYGDITEAFF
NA	NA	TRBV6-5	TRBJ1-4	TGTGCCAGCAGACCCCGACAACCAACTAATGAAAAACTGTTTTTT	CASRPRQPTNEKLFF
NA	NA	TRBV2	TRBJ1-1	TGTGCCAGCAGGGGCGGTGGGACTGAAGCTTTCTTT	CASRGGGTEAFF
NA	TRBD1	TRBV25-1	TRBJ1-2	TGTGCCAGCAGTGAGGGGGACAGGGGGTATGGCTACACCTTC	CASSEGDRGYGYTF
NA	TRBD2	TRBV7-4	TRBJ2-2	TGTGCCAGCAGCTTCCTAGCGGGATCGAACACCGGGGAGCTGTTTTTT	CASSFLAGSNTGELFF
NA	NA	TRBV15	TRBJ2-7	TGTGCCACCAGCAGAGATACAGGAGAGCAGTACTTC	CATSRDTGEQYF
NA	TRBD1	TRBV10-3	TRBJ2-2	TGTGCCATCAGTGAGTCAGGGGGCAGGGCCGGGGAGCTGTTTTTT	CAISESGGRAGELFF
NA	TRBD1	TRBV7-9	TRBJ2-1	TGTGCCAGCAGCCACCGGGACAGTCGATACAATGAGCAGTTCTTC	CASSHRDSRYNEQFF
NA	NA	TRBV27	TRBJ1-2	TGTGCCAGCAGTTTACAGGGGTTCGGTTACGGTGGCTACACCTTC	CASSLQGFGYGGYTF
once	NA	TRBV30	TRBJ2-3	TGTGCCTGGGGGGGCTTAGGGACTGCGTCAGATACGCAGTATTTT	CAWGGLGTASDTQYF
NA	TRBD1	TRBV25-1	TRBJ2-1	TGTGCCAGCAGTGCGACAGGGGCGACTGGGAATGAGCAGTTCTTC	CASSATGATGNEQFF
NA	NA	TRBV19	TRBJ1-5	TGTGCCAGTAGTCGTACAGTACTTAGCAATCAGCCCCAGCATTTT	CASSRTVLSNQPQHF
NA	NA	TRBV6-1	TRBJ1-1	TGTGCCAGCAGTGAATACGCTGAAGCTTTCTTT	CASSEYAEAFF
NA	TRBD1	TRBV7-9	TRBJ1-4	TGTGCCAGCAGCCTTCGACAGGGGAATGAAAAACTGTTTTTT	CASSLRQGNEKLFF
NA	NA	TRBV6-5	TRBJ2-2	TGTGCCAGCAGTTACGGGGGCGGCTTCAACACCGGGGAGCTGTTTTTT	CASSYGGGFNTGELFF
once	NA	TRBV15	TRBJ2-2	TGTGCCACCAGCAGACGCGGAAACACCGGGGAGCTGTTTTTT	CATSRRGNTGELFF
NA	NA	TRBV7-2	TRBJ2-3	TGTGCCAGCAGCTTATACGGCACAGATACGCAGTATTTT	CASSLYGTDTQYF
once	NA	TRBV5-6	TRBJ1-5	TGTGCCAGCAGCTTGCGGGACGACAGAGATCAGCCCCAGCATTTT	CASSLRDDRDQPQHF
NA	NA	TRBV18	TRBJ1-4	TGTGCCAGCTCACCCCACAGGGAGGGGCCTGGTGAAAAACTGTTTTTT	CASSPHREGPGEKLFF